The present TCR beta chain was sequenced within a study of blood T cell repertoires in COVID-19. Study at large: Samples of COVID-19 (acute and convalescent) were obtained from the United States, Italy and Spain.

Using immunoSEQ multiplex PCR, the repertoire was profiled, and TCRdb retains in-frame clones only, with some absent. This table holds approximately 270,000 clones, over 75% found once. Germline-derived CDR1 and CDR2 are MDHEN and SYDVKM. The CDR3 totals 16 residues. V gave up 3 bases and J gave up 6 bases, with 17 bases separating them. Participants spanned ages roughly 18 to 90 years and resided in 24 US areas. Clinical history as reported by participants underpinned cohort assignment. The sample comprised PBMCs or T cells enriched from blood (not recorded which). The V gene is TRBV28, the J gene TRBJ2-2; possibly TRBD1 for D (6 bases). The clonotype comes from a woman under 40 who had recovered from COVID-19. The DNA for the CDR3 is TGTGCCAGCAGTTTGGGTGGGGGCGCCCCGGCCGGGGAGCTGTTTTTT. This codes for CASSLGGGAPAGELFF. Combining the CDR3 with reference TRBV28 and TRBJ2-2 gives the whole variable domain DVKVTQSSRYLVKRTGEKVFLECVQDMDHENMFWYRQDPGLGLRLIYFSYDVKMKEKGDIPEGYSVSREKKERFSLILESASTNQTSMYLCASSLGGGAPAGELFFGEGSRLTVL.